The 23 T cell receptor beta chains in this list originate from one sample, sequenced in a study of blood T cell repertoires in COVID-19. Produced via immunoSEQ multiplex PCR; TCRdb's table is partial and in-frame only. The sample consists of 250,000 to 350,000 clones, 70% to 90% of them appearing once. Sequenced input: peripheral blood. The receptor source for this set is a human donor with COVID-19, enrolled during active disease. The donor label of this sample is uncertain.

The chain links TRBV12-3 or TRBV12-4 to TRBJ2-3; perhaps TRBD2 as D (6 bases). This CDR3 contains 13 residues. The V end was cut by 0 bases, the J end by 9 bases, with 10 bases between. CDR3 in amino acids: CASSLAGGSTQYF. For the CDR3, the DNA is TGTGCCAGCAGTTTAGCGGGAGGAAGCACGCAGTATTTT.

The chain joins TRBV10-3 to TRBJ2-7, with 8 bases matching TRBD1. Germline V gene lookup returns CDR1 ENHRY and CDR2 SYGVKD. This CDR3 is built from 14 residues. J lost 2 bases, V lost 5 bases, and 5 bases had no gene match. The CDR3 DNA is TGTGCCATCAGTCCGGACAGGGCGACCTACGAGCAGTACTTC. Its translation: CAISPDRATYEQYF.

This chain uses TRBV3-1 (or the pseudogene TRBV3-2) with TRBJ2-3; the match to TRBD2 covers 7 bases. The germline V gene encodes CDR1 LGHDT and CDR2 YNNKEL (reference sequence). V trimming: 3 bases; J trimming: 7 bases; junction bases outside the gene matches: 7. The CDR3 totals 14 residues. CDR3 sequence (DNA): TGTGCCAGCAGCCAGGGACTGGGACTATATACGCAGTATTTT. It specifies CASSQGLGLYTQYF.

The gene calls are TRBV28 and TRBJ2-1, with 9 bases identical to TRBD1. V lost 3 bases to trimming and J lost 4 bases; unmatched junction nucleotides: 4. CDR3 length: 15 amino acids. CDR1 is MDHEN, CDR2 SYDVKM, per germline. Here the CDR3 DNA reads TGTGCCAGCAGTTTTGGCGGGACAGGGTACAATGAGCAGTTCTTC. Translated, it gives CASSFGGTGYNEQFF.

The chain links TRBV28 to TRBJ1-3; D call uncertain. V was clipped by 3 bases and J by 6 bases, with 15 bases between them. This CDR3 is 15 amino acids long. Looked up from germline, CDR1 is MDHEN and CDR2 is SYDVKM. The CDR3 nucleotides are TGTGCCAGCAGTTTTGGCGGGGTTGAAAAAAACACCATATATTTT. It is translated as CASSFGGVEKNTIYF.

V is TRBV19 and J is TRBJ1-5, with a tentative D call TRBD1 (5 bases). Deletions cut 6 bases from V and 1 base from J, with 13 bases between. Germline V gene data show CDR1 as LNHDA and CDR2 as SQIVND (reference sequence). The CDR3 is made up of 15 amino acids. The CDR3: CASRPLTESNQPQHF. CDR3 sequence (DNA): TGTGCCAGTAGGCCCCTGACAGAAAGCAATCAGCCCCAGCATTTT.

The chain carries TRBV4-3 and TRBJ1-6, with TRBD1 as a possible D gene (6 bases). The CDR3 has 13 residues. CDR1 LGHNA and CDR2 YSLEER come from the germline V gene. V was pared by 1 base and J by 9 bases, with 7 bases between. For the CDR3, the DNA is TGCGCCAGCAGCCAAGGACAGGCTTCACCCCTCCACTTT. It specifies CASSQGQASPLHF.

Worth noting for this clone: Different DNA sequences within this sample yield the same CDR3. This chain uses TRBV4-3 with TRBJ1-2, with D tentatively TRBD1 (5 bases). CDR3 length: 15 amino acids. Germline V gene data show CDR1 as LGHNA and CDR2 as YSLEER. V lost 0 bases to trimming and J lost 4 bases, with 12 bases between them. The DNA of the CDR3 is TGCGCCAGCAGCCAAGATGGCGGCCAGGGCTATGGCTACACCTTC. Its translation is CASSQDGGQGYGYTF.

V is TRBV6-5 and J is TRBJ1-1; D is unresolved. Germline values: CDR1 MNHEY, CDR2 SVGAGI. The CDR3 contains 11 residues. The V end lost 7 bases, the J end lost 0 bases, and 3 bases lay between the germline ends. The CDR3 nucleotides read TGTGCCAGCACCATGAACACTGAAGCTTTCTTT. Translating gives CASTMNTEAFF.

On this clone itself: Other DNA sequences in this specimen translate into the identical CDR3. The rearrangement uses TRBV10-3 and TRBJ1-2; D gene ambiguous. V was shortened by 0 bases and J by 5 bases, with 10 bases between the two germline ends. The germline CDR1 and CDR2 sequences are ENHRY and SYGVKD. CDR3 length: 14 residues. The CDR3 DNA follows: TGTGCCATCAGTGAGTCGGCAGGAGGGTATGGCTACACCTTC. As protein: CAISESAGGYGYTF.

The gene calls are TRBV7-9 and TRBJ2-2; 8 positions match TRBD1. This CDR3 region has 14 residues. The V gene's germline CDR1 is SEHNR and CDR2 FQNEAQ (reference sequence). V shed 6 bases, J shed 7 bases, and the junction held 7 bases outside the gene matches. The CDR3, as DNA: TGTGCCAGCAGTCTCAGGGGGCTTGGCGGGGAGCTGTTTTTT. Amino acid sequence: CASSLRGLGGELFF. Based on the CDR3 plus reference TRBV7-9 and TRBJ2-2, the full variable domain is DTGVSQNPRHKITKRGQNVTFRCDPISEHNRLYWYRQTLGQGPEFLTYFQNEAQLEKSRLLSDRFSAERPKGSFSTLEIQRTEQGDSAMYLCASSLRGLGGELFFGEGSRLTVL.

The chain has TRBV28 and TRBJ2-4, with a weak D call TRBD1 (7 bases). The V end was cut by 4 bases, the J end by 0 bases, with 13 bases between. This CDR3 is built from 16 residues. From germline, CDR1 is MDHEN and CDR2 SYDVKM. CDR3 bases: TGTGCCAGCAGTTCCAGGGGGGATTTAGCCAAAAACATTCAGTACTTC. Protein: CASSSRGDLAKNIQYF.

V gene TRBV3-1 (or the pseudogene TRBV3-2) combines with J gene TRBJ2-4; tentatively, D is TRBD1 (6 bases). V gave up 1 base and J gave up 9 bases, with 7 bases separating them. This CDR3 is 12 amino acids long. Germline V gene data show CDR1 as LGHDT and CDR2 as YNNKEL (reference sequence). CDR3 DNA: TGTGCCAGCAGCCAAGTACAGGGCATTCAGTACTTC. Protein: CASSQVQGIQYF.

This chain links TRBV14 with TRBJ2-5; 7 nucleotides agree with TRBD1. The CDR3 consists of 15 residues. V was clipped by 4 bases and J by 4 bases; unmatched bases: 9. Per germline, CDR1 SGHDN and CDR2 FVKESK. The CDR3 DNA reads TGTGCCAGCAGCCTACAGGGGATGGCAGGAGAGACCCAGTACTTC. Translating it yields CASSLQGMAGETQYF. Based on the CDR3 plus reference TRBV14 and TRBJ2-5, the full variable domain is EAGVTQFPSHSVIEKGQTVTLRCDPISGHDNLYWYRRVMGKEIKFLLHFVKESKQDESGMPNNRFLAERTGGTYSTLKVQPAELEDSGVYFCASSLQGMAGETQYFGPGTRLLVL.

The chain employs TRBV3-1 (or the pseudogene TRBV3-2) and TRBJ2-5; TRBD1 aligns across 7 bases. From germline, CDR1 is LGHDT and CDR2 YNNKEL (reference sequence). The CDR3 contains 14 residues. The J segment lost 1 base and the V segment lost 4 bases, leaving 3 bases of the junction unmatched. Written as DNA, the CDR3 is TGTGCCAGCAGCCGTGGGACAGTCCAAGAGACCCAGTACTTC. This codes for CASSRGTVQETQYF.

This chain joins TRBV6-5 and TRBJ1-2; TRBD1 aligns across 8 bases. The length of the CDR3 is 13 residues. CDR1 and CDR2 from the germline V gene are MNHEY and SVGAGI. The junction had 3 bases not matched to a gene; V was cut back by 5 bases and J by 4 bases. CDR3 residues: CASSQGAGYGYTF. CDR3 coding DNA: TGTGCCAGCAGTCAGGGGGCTGGCTATGGCTACACCTTC.

V usage is TRBV6-2 or TRBV6-3 and J usage is TRBJ1-2, with TRBD1 matching 7 bases. The V segment lost 2 bases and the J segment 4 bases; nucleotides outside the gene matches: 7. In germline, CDR1 is MNHEY, CDR2 SVGEGT. The CDR3 extends over 15 amino acids. The CDR3 is CASSYGPDRIYGYTF. The DNA of the CDR3 is TGTGCCAGCAGTTACGGCCCGGACAGGATCTATGGCTACACCTTC.

This chain uses TRBV5-1 with TRBJ1-2, with 12 bases lining up with TRBD1. Trimming cost V 4 bases and J 4 bases; bases outside gene matches: 5. Per the germline V gene, CDR1 is SGHRS and CDR2 is YFSETQ. The CDR3 has 15 amino acids. This CDR3 is CASSPGTGGFYGYTF. Here the CDR3 DNA reads TGCGCCAGCAGCCCAGGGACAGGGGGCTTCTATGGCTACACCTTC.

The chain employs TRBV19 and TRBJ1-5, with D possibly TRBD1 on 6 matching bases. Germline CDR1 LNHDA, CDR2 SQIVND (reference sequence). This CDR3 has 16 amino acids. Trimming shortened V by 5 bases and J by 6 bases, and 20 bases separated the two germline ends. CDR3 in amino acids: CASSVNPVGAGQPQHF. The CDR3 bases are TGTGCCAGTAGTGTGAACCCGGTGGGGGCGGGTCAGCCCCAGCATTTT. Filled out from reference TRBV19 and TRBJ1-5, the complete variable domain reads DGGITQSPKYLFRKEGQNVTLSCEQNLNHDAMYWYRQDPGQGLRLIYYSQIVNDFQKGDIAEGYSVSREKKESFPLTVTSAQKNPTAFYLCASSVNPVGAGQPQHFGDGTRLSIL.

The genes are TRBV11-3 and TRBJ2-5, with D uncertain. CDR3 size: 13 residues. The germline V gene has CDR1 SGHNT and CDR2 YENEEA. V gave up 4 bases and J gave up 2 bases, with 8 bases separating them. In DNA, the CDR3 is TGTGCCAGCAGCTCCGACGGGCAAGAGACCCAGTACTTC. It encodes CASSSDGQETQYF.

The genes are TRBV5-4 and TRBJ2-7; the D gene is possibly TRBD1 (6 bases). The CDR3 totals 14 residues. V was shortened by 0 bases and J by 6 bases, with 13 bases between the two germline ends. Germline V gene data show CDR1 as SGHNT and CDR2 as YYREEE (reference sequence). The CDR3 nucleotides read TGTGCCAGCAGCTTGGTGGGCAACAGGGTCGAGCAGTACTTC. Protein sequence: CASSLVGNRVEQYF.

This chain uses TRBV5-1 with TRBJ1-2; 9 bases map to TRBD1. CDR3 size: 15 residues. Germline trimming cut 3 bases from V and 4 bases from J; bases unmatched to any gene: 7. Germline V gene sequence: CDR1 SGHRS, CDR2 YFSETQ. The CDR3 spells CASSYEGQGLYGYTF. The CDR3 bases are TGCGCCAGCAGCTATGAGGGACAGGGACTCTATGGCTACACCTTC.

This rearrangement joins TRBV10-3 to TRBJ1-3; 8 nucleotides match TRBD1. The junction had 3 bases not matched to a gene; V was cut back by 0 bases and J by 8 bases. Germline V gene data show CDR1 as ENHRY and CDR2 as SYGVKD. The CDR3 consists of 14 residues. This CDR3 reads CAISESQGADTIYF. In DNA form, the CDR3 reads TGTGCCATCAGTGAGTCGCAGGGGGCAGACACCATATATTTT.